The entry that follows covers one T cell receptor (beta chain) sequence. Its antigen is as yet unknown. V dropped 0 bases and J dropped 0; count of bases not matched to a gene: 6. The CDR3 covers 16 residues. Germline V gives CDR1 SGHRS, CDR2 YFSETQ. This record belongs to a study of cytomegalovirus exposure and HLA in healthy donors. Study-wide results and limits: A later look showed TCR association rates differing by HLA locus, highest for DRB1 and lowest for HLA-C. Trimming of TCR beta V- and J-genes showed a link, identified in a later analysis, to a missense DCLRE1C variant. Links to common viral pathogens appeared, in a later analysis, for several of the most significant clusters.

Vbeta (60) and Jbeta (13) primers were used in the PCR. Sequenced by immunoSEQ multiplex PCR; TCRdb stores in-frame clones only, minus some. The sample consists of 170,000 or so clones, around 80% of them appearing once. The sample comprised PBMCs. The rearrangement links TRBV5-1 to TRBJ2-7, with 7 bases fitting TRBD1. This clonotype originated in a man younger than 35 in good health and CMV-seronegative. Written as DNA, the CDR3 is TGCGCCAGCAGCTTGGTGACAGGGTCCGTCTCCTACGAGCAGTACTTC. Protein product: CASSLVTGSVSYEQYF.